The source of this T cell receptor beta chain is a study of T cell responses to AZD1222 COVID-19 vaccine. Study-level information: It was second doses at about 4 or about 12 weeks that were pooled.

The CDR3 loop spans 16 amino acids. Looked up from germline, CDR1 is MNHEY and CDR2 is SVGAGI. The V gene end was trimmed by 3 bases and the J gene end by 5 bases; junction bases not matched to a gene: 8. Note on this clone: The target antigen is unknown.

Study results and limitations: Vaccine-associated CD4 TCRs spanned spike, dominant at 160-218 and 743-854. Nearly half of the spike-specific TCRs reportedly recognize variant regions that carry no mutations. Repertoire sampling happened only post peak T cell response.

Only in-frame clones appear in the TCRdb table, and some are missing; sequencing was by immunoSEQ multiplex PCR. This table holds some 91,000 clones, 85% to 95% found once. The TCR comes from an adult in good health. The source was peripheral blood, collected on day 0 of AZD1222 vaccination. The chain employs TRBV6-5 and TRBJ2-5; 11 bases line up with TRBD1. The CDR3 spells CASSYTGDRGSETQYF. CDR3 nucleotide sequence: TGTGCCAGCAGTTATACAGGGGACAGGGGGAGTGAGACCCAGTACTTC.